This passage covers 25 T cell receptor beta chains from one sample sequenced in a study of T cells after yellow fever vaccination. Each CDR3 protein gets one entry after TCRdb re-called the 5' RACE reads with MiXCR. The sample lists about 320,000 distinct CDR3 sequences, around 4.3% occurring once. The sample was PBMCs, taken 15 days after the yellow fever booster vaccination. The receptors here all came from a man between 18 and 29 years old who received the YFV17D yellow fever vaccine.

This clonotype was seen at least ten times. CDR3: CSAFSGGTARGEQYF. The CDR3 coding sequence is TGCAGTGCCTTTTCGGGTGGGACAGCACGAGGCGAGCAGTACTTC. The rearrangement links TRBV20-1 to TRBJ2-7; 7 nucleotides agree with TRBD1. J gave up 6 bases and V 6 bases, and 17 bases lay outside the gene matches. Per germline, CDR1 DFQATT and CDR2 SNEGSKA (reference sequence). This CDR3 region has 15 residues.

This clonotype was observed many times. V gene TRBV20-1 combines with J gene TRBJ1-1; a possible D gene is TRBD1 (6 bases). The V end was cut by 3 bases, the J end by 5 bases, with 19 bases between. The CDR3 contains 15 residues. Germline V gene data show CDR1 as DFQATT and CDR2 as SNEGSKA (reference sequence). The CDR3 DNA is TGCAGTGCTAGGGCCCCTCGGGAGGGGACAACTGAAGCTTTCTTT. Translated: CSARAPREGTTEAFF.

Many counts were recorded for this clonotype. This chain links TRBV7-9 with TRBJ2-1; 12 bases align to TRBD2. CDR3 length: 16 amino acids. V lost 5 bases to trimming and J lost 3 bases; unmatched junction nucleotides: 5. Per germline, CDR1 SEHNR and CDR2 FQNEAQ (reference sequence). The CDR3 reads CASSPGLAGFYNEQFF. The CDR3 region has the DNA TGTGCCAGCAGCCCGGGACTAGCGGGCTTCTACAATGAGCAGTTCTTC.

This clonotype was recorded many times. The chain employs TRBV18 and TRBJ1-5, with TRBD1 as a possible D gene (6 bases). CDR1 is KGHSH and CDR2 is LQKENI in the germline V gene. This CDR3 is 14 amino acids long. The V and J ends lost 6 bases and 7 bases respectively, with 16 bases between them. The CDR3 loop is CASSHQGKEQPQHF. The CDR3 DNA sequence: TGTGCCAGCTCGCACCAGGGGAAGGAACAGCCCCAGCATTTT.

This clonotype occurred many times. For the CDR3, the DNA is TGTGCCAGCAGTTATCCCTTACAGGGGAACGAGCAGTACTTC. It is translated as CASSYPLQGNEQYF. The chain employs TRBV6-2 or TRBV6-3 and TRBJ2-7, with 7 bases matching TRBD1. The V gene end was trimmed by 3 bases and the J gene end by 5 bases; junction bases not matched to a gene: 7. The CDR3 has 14 amino acids. Germline lookup yields CDR1 MNHEY and CDR2 SVGEGT.

Many counts were recorded for this clonotype. V and J are TRBV20-1 and TRBJ2-7; a weak D match, TRBD1 (5 bases). CDR1 is DFQATT and CDR2 is SNEGSKA in the germline V gene (reference sequence). V was trimmed by 3 bases and J by 2 bases, leaving 11 bases between them. The CDR3 runs 13 residues. CDR3 DNA: TGCAGTGCTAGGGGGCAAGACCCCTACGAGCAGTACTTC. It specifies CSARGQDPYEQYF.

The chain carries TRBV28 and TRBJ1-6, with unresolved D. This CDR3 comprises 12 residues. The V end was cut by 5 bases, the J end by 9 bases, with 8 bases between. Germline CDR1 and CDR2: MDHEN and SYDVKM. The chain's CDR3 is CASSISISPLHF. The CDR3 nucleotides read TGTGCCAGCAGTATTAGTATTTCACCCCTCCACTTT.

The chain combines TRBV29-1 with TRBJ2-5, with D perhaps matching TRBD2 (6 bases). V was cut by 4 bases and J by 3 bases, with 18 bases left in between. This CDR3 comprises 15 residues. Per the germline V gene, CDR1 is SQVTM and CDR2 is ANQGSEA. The CDR3 nucleotides are TGCAGCGTTGGCGGGGCAGGGTCGGTGAAAGAGACCCAGTACTTC. Its translation is CSVGGAGSVKETQYF. The full variable domain, with the rest looked up from reference TRBV29-1 and TRBJ2-5, is SAVISQKPSRDICQRGTSLTIQCQVDSQVTMMFWYRQQPGQSLTLIATANQGSEATYESGFVIDKFPISRPNLTFSTLTVSNMSPEDSSIYLCSVGGAGSVKETQYFGPGTRLLVL.

The CDR3 coding sequence is TGCGCCAGCAGACCGACTGGACTAGCGGGTGCCGGGGAGCTGTTTTTT. As protein: CASRPTGLAGAGELFF. The V call is TRBV5-1, the J call TRBJ2-2; 11 nucleotides align to TRBD2. Germline loops: CDR1 SGHRS, CDR2 YFSETQ. The length of the CDR3 is 16 residues. V lost 5 bases to trimming and J lost 6 bases; unmatched junction nucleotides: 9.

At least ten counts were recorded for this clonotype. This rearrangement joins TRBV7-2 to TRBJ2-5; the D gene is possibly TRBD2 (5 bases). V gave up 4 bases and J gave up 0 bases, with 6 bases separating them. The CDR3 extends over 13 amino acids. Germline V lookup: CDR1 SGHTA, CDR2 FQGNSA. The CDR3 DNA is TGTGCCAGCAGCTGGCGGGACCAAGAGACCCAGTACTTC. Amino acid sequence: CASSWRDQETQYF.

This clonotype was counted only a few times. This chain connects TRBV7-2 to TRBJ2-1; 11 nucleotides match TRBD2. The CDR3 spans 16 residues. Trimming cost V 3 bases and J 10 bases; bases outside gene matches: 11. Germline V gene lookup returns CDR1 SGHTA and CDR2 FQGNSA. The CDR3 nucleotides are TGTGCCAGCAGCTTCTTAGCGGGGGGGCCCTCGAAAGAGCAGTTCTTC. It specifies CASSFLAGGPSKEQFF.

The sample holds a few counts of this clonotype. V and J are TRBV2 and TRBJ1-1; D may be TRBD1 (5 bases). Trimming left V 8 bases short and J 1 base short, with 14 bases between. CDR1 and CDR2 from the germline V gene are SNHLY and FYNNEI. CDR3 size: 14 residues. CDR3: CASLKEGTNTEAFF. The DNA for the CDR3 is TGTGCCAGCCTTAAAGAGGGGACGAACACTGAAGCTTTCTTT.

This clonotype has ten or more counts. This chain connects TRBV20-1 to TRBJ2-3; perhaps TRBD2 as D (6 bases). The CDR3 is 13 amino acids. Trimming left V 5 bases short and J 0 bases short, with 9 bases between. CDR1 and CDR2 from the germline V gene are DFQATT and SNEGSKA (reference sequence). CDR3 sequence: CSAGLSSTDTQYF. As DNA, the CDR3 is TGCAGTGCTGGACTATCTAGCACAGATACGCAGTATTTT.

This rearrangement joins TRBV4-2 to TRBJ1-2, with D uncertain. Per the germline V gene, CDR1 is LGHNA and CDR2 is YNFKEQ. This CDR3 has 15 residues. V lost 2 bases and J lost 8, with 18 bases in between. CDR3 in DNA: TGTGCCAGCAGCCAACCCGACACCTCCTACGACGGCTACACCTTC. Encoded protein: CASSQPDTSYDGYTF.

This clonotype was seen many times. CDR3 residues: CASSSGRSLEQYF. The CDR3, as DNA: TGTGCCAGCAGCTCGGGACGGAGCCTTGAGCAGTACTTC. This sequence joins TRBV7-9 and TRBJ2-7, with D possibly being TRBD1 or TRBD2 (5 bases each). V lost 4 bases to trimming and J lost 7 bases, with 14 bases between them. The germline V gene encodes CDR1 SEHNR and CDR2 FQNEAQ (reference sequence). CDR3 length: 13 residues.

This clonotype has ten or more counts. This chain links TRBV5-1 with TRBJ2-7; TRBD2 matches 11 bases. Germline V gives CDR1 SGHRS, CDR2 YFSETQ. The length of the CDR3 is 17 residues. V was pared by 1 base and J by 0 bases, with 6 bases of the junction left unmatched. Here the CDR3 DNA reads TGCGCCAGCAGCTTGCGCACTAGCGGGGGCCGCTCCTACGAGCAGTACTTC. Protein sequence: CASSLRTSGGRSYEQYF.

This clonotype was counted many times. This chain connects TRBV5-1 to TRBJ2-1; TRBD1 aligns across 7 bases. The V gene end was trimmed by 3 bases and the J gene end by 8 bases; junction bases not matched to a gene: 5. The CDR3 runs to 13 residues. Germline V gives CDR1 SGHRS, CDR2 YFSETQ. In nucleotides, the CDR3 is TGCGCCAGCAGCTCGTACAGGGGCTATGAGCAGTTCTTC. It encodes CASSSYRGYEQFF.

Ten or more counts support this clonotype. V is TRBV3-1 and J is TRBJ2-1, with D tentatively TRBD2 (5 bases). CDR3 size: 14 residues. Between the trimmed V and J ends, which lost 3 bases and 2 bases, there was a span of 8 bases. The V gene's germline CDR1 is LGHDT and CDR2 YNNKEL (reference sequence). The CDR3 DNA sequence: TGTGCCAGCAGCCAGTACGGGACCTACAATGAGCAGTTCTTC. Translating gives CASSQYGTYNEQFF.

This clonotype turned up a few times. This chain connects TRBV7-2 to TRBJ2-1, with 7 bases fitting TRBD2. V shed 4 bases and J 9 bases; nucleotides not matched to a gene: 6. The length of the CDR3 is 13 residues. Germline CDR1 reads SGHTA; CDR2 reads FQGNSA. CDR3 in DNA: TGTGCCAGCAGCTCGACTAGCATTGGTGAGCAGTTCTTC. Translated: CASSSTSIGEQFF.

This clonotype came up many times. V and J are TRBV18 and TRBJ2-7; TRBD2 is a possible D gene (5 bases). Per germline, CDR1 KGHSH and CDR2 LQKENI. The length of the CDR3 is 13 residues. The ends were cut back, 2 bases at V and 3 bases at J, with 8 bases in the middle. The chain's CDR3 is CASSPARDYEQYF. CDR3 DNA: TGTGCCAGCTCACCAGCACGGGACTACGAGCAGTACTTC. Full variable domain (rest looked up from reference TRBV18 and TRBJ2-7): NAGVMQNPRHLVRRRGQEARLRCSPMKGHSHVYWYRQLPEEGLKFMVYLQKENIIDESGMPKERFSAEFPKEGPSILRIQQVVRGDSAAYFCASSPARDYEQYFGPGTRLTVT.

This chain links TRBV10-3 with TRBJ1-6; perhaps TRBD1 as D (5 bases). Germline V gene data show CDR1 as ENHRY and CDR2 as SYGVKD. Trimming cost V 10 bases and J 0 bases, with 16 bases left between them. This CDR3 is built from 16 residues. The CDR3 sequence is CATQGGFSSYNSPLHF. The CDR3 bases are TGTGCCACCCAGGGAGGTTTTAGCTCCTATAATTCACCCCTCCACTTT.

This clonotype was found many times. This chain joins TRBV7-3 and TRBJ1-1; weak D call: TRBD1 (6 bases). Between the trimmed V and J ends, which lost 6 bases and 0 bases, there was a span of 14 bases. Germline V gene sequence: CDR1 SGHTA, CDR2 FQGTGA. The CDR3 contains 15 residues. The DNA for the CDR3 is TGTGCCAGCAGTTTATCCGGGACACTGAACACTGAAGCTTTCTTT. Translation gives CASSLSGTLNTEAFF. The full variable domain, rest sourced from reference TRBV7-3 and TRBJ1-1, is GAGVSQTPSNKVTEKGKYVELRCDPISGHTALYWYRQSLGQGPEFLIYFQGTGAADDSGLPNDRFFAVRPEGSVSTLKIQRTERGDSAVYLCASSLSGTLNTEAFFGQGTRLTVV.

The rearrangement links TRBV19 to TRBJ1-1; the D is unclear. This CDR3 has 15 residues. Germline values: CDR1 LNHDA, CDR2 SQIVND (reference sequence). V dropped 6 bases and J dropped 5 bases, with 19 bases sitting between them. DNA of the CDR3: TGTGCCAGTAGCGTGGAGGGATGGTCGGGTACTGAAGCTTTCTTT. Translated: CASSVEGWSGTEAFF.

Comment on this clonotype: At one end, the junction sequence differs from germline, possibly due to a read error. The chain has TRBV2 and TRBJ1-2, with D possibly TRBD1 on 5 matching bases. Germline V lookup: CDR1 SNHLY, CDR2 FYNNEI. The CDR3 loop spans 13 amino acids. Here the CDR3 reads CASSEGQTGIGPF. CDR3 nucleotide sequence: TGTGCCAGCAGTGAAGGACAGACTGGAATAGGTCCCTTC.

This clonotype has a handful of counts. The chain joins TRBV7-2 to TRBJ2-5; the D gene is possibly TRBD2 (5 bases). The CDR3 length is 14 residues. CDR1 and CDR2 (germline): SGHTA, FQGNSA. Deletions cut 5 bases from V and 5 bases from J, with 15 bases between. The CDR3: CASSGGLDRETQYF. CDR3 nucleotides: TGTGCCAGCAGCGGAGGATTGGATCGGGAGACCCAGTACTTC.